Listed here are 30 T cell receptor beta chains from one sample, sequenced in a study of regulatory T cells in long-lasting Graves disease. The time point here: persistent/refractory GD, antithyroid drugs over 5 years with positive TRAb. TCR sequences were obtained from RNA taken from PBMCs. TCR beta libraries were built with iRepertoire HTBI primers and Arm-PCR of CDR3 regions. A single record per CDR3 protein comes from TCRdb applying MiXCR to the multiplex PCR reads. The repertoire holds about 430,000 distinct CDR3 sequences, with roughly a fifth as singletons. This specimen was peripheral blood mononuclear cells (PBMCs), taken when the disease was refractory, from a patient treated with antithyroid drugs. The receptors here all came from a female donor with Graves disease.

This chain links TRBV7-9 with TRBJ1-1; the match to TRBD1 covers 7 bases. The CDR3 loop spans 12 amino acids. Germline values: CDR1 SEHNR, CDR2 FQNEAQ (reference sequence). With 4 bases clipped from V and 11 bases from J, the junction kept 7 bases outside the gene matches. CDR3 amino acids: CASSSTGDVAFF. Here the CDR3 DNA reads TGTGCCAGCAGCTCTACAGGGGATGTGGCTTTCTTT.

This clonotype has a handful of counts. V is TRBV12-3 or TRBV12-4 and J is TRBJ2-1; D is unresolved. The CDR3 runs to 16 residues. V was pared by 6 bases and J by 2 bases, with 17 bases between. The CDR3: CASSLTPEPPYNEQFF. CDR3 coding DNA: TGTGCCAGCAGCTTAACCCCGGAACCCCCCTACAATGAGCAGTTCTTC.

The chain links TRBV2 to TRBJ2-7; D is possibly TRBD1 or TRBD2 (5 bases each). Trimming left V 6 bases short and J 6 bases short, with 15 bases between. The CDR3 totals 13 residues. The germline V gene encodes CDR1 SNHLY and CDR2 FYNNEI. The CDR3 nucleotides are TGTGCCAGCAGCCAAGAAAAGGGGAGCGAGCAGTACTTC. Encoded protein: CASSQEKGSEQYF. Drawing the rest from reference TRBV2 and TRBJ2-7, the complete variable domain is EPEVTQTPSHQVTQMGQEVILRCVPISNHLYFYWYRQILGQKVEFLVSFYNNEISEKSEIFDDQFSVERPDGSNFTLKIRSTKLEDSAMYFCASSQEKGSEQYFGPGTRLTVT.

This clonotype turned up a few times. The chain uses TRBV3-1 and TRBJ2-5; 8 bases map to TRBD1. With V trimmed by 0 bases and J by 4 bases, 4 bases remained unmatched. The CDR3 runs to 15 residues. The germline V gene encodes CDR1 LGHDT and CDR2 YNNKEL (reference sequence). CDR3 region: CASSQEPGGRETQYF. The CDR3 nucleotides are TGTGCCAGCAGCCAAGAGCCAGGGGGCCGAGAGACCCAGTACTTC.

This chain joins TRBV28 and TRBJ2-3; TRBD1 matches 8 bases. CDR1 is MDHEN, CDR2 SYDVKM, per germline. Losses at the gene ends were 7 bases for V and 2 bases for J; bases not matched to a gene: 11. The CDR3 runs to 16 residues. Written as DNA, the CDR3 is TGTGCCAGCACCCCGGGCAGGGGGCTTTACACAGATACGCAGTATTTT. This encodes CASTPGRGLYTDTQYF. The full variable domain, in which reference TRBV28 and TRBJ2-3 provide the parts outside the CDR3, is DVKVTQSSRYLVKRTGEKVFLECVQDMDHENMFWYRQDPGLGLRLIYFSYDVKMKEKGDIPEGYSVSREKKERFSLILESASTNQTSMYLCASTPGRGLYTDTQYFGPGTRLTVL.

This clonotype has ten or more counts. The chain couples TRBV30 to TRBJ1-2; no reliable D call. The V gene's germline CDR1 is GTSNPN and CDR2 SVGIG (reference sequence). The V and J ends lost 8 bases and 2 bases respectively, with 12 bases between them. CDR3 length: 12 amino acids. Written as DNA, the CDR3 is TGTGCCAGCTCAAGGACCAACTATGGCTACACCTTC. It translates to CASSRTNYGYTF. The variable domain in full, completed from reference TRBV30 and TRBJ1-2, reads SQTIHQWPATLVQPVGSPLSLECTVEGTSNPNLYWYRQAAGRGLQLLFYSVGIGQISSEVPQNLSASRPQDRQFILSSKKLLLSDSGFYLCASSRTNYGYTFGSGTRLTVV.

This clonotype was seen at least ten times. The rearrangement links TRBV20-1 to TRBJ2-5; D is uncertain. The CDR3 sequence is 14 residues long. Per germline, CDR1 DFQATT and CDR2 SNEGSKA (reference sequence). V lost 3 bases and J 5 bases, leaving 16 bases between the germline ends. As DNA, the CDR3 is TGCAGTGCTAGGGGTGGGGAATCGAGGGAGACCCAGTACTTC. Translated, it gives CSARGGESRETQYF.

This clonotype was seen ten or more times. The chain couples TRBV6-1 to TRBJ1-2; 8 nucleotides agree with TRBD1. Germline CDR1 MNHNS, CDR2 SASEGT. The ends lost 5 bases at V and 8 bases at J; junction bases unmatched: 7. The CDR3 consists of 13 residues. The CDR3 DNA is TGTGCCAGCAGTAGGTCGACAGGGGAAGGCTACACCTTC. Its protein is CASSRSTGEGYTF.

This clonotype was recorded once. The chain has TRBV15 and TRBJ2-7, with TRBD2 matching 8 bases. The germline CDR1 and CDR2 sequences are LNHNV and YYDKDF (reference sequence). V dropped 3 bases and J dropped 1; count of bases not matched to a gene: 2. The CDR3 loop spans 14 amino acids. CDR3 in amino acids: CATSRTSESYEQYF. CDR3 DNA sequence: TGTGCCACCAGCAGGACTAGCGAATCCTACGAGCAGTACTTC.

Note on this clonotype: It may be a read error: a sequence one base away is much more abundant. The chain uses TRBV5-1 and TRBJ2-2; maybe TRBD2 (6 bases). Between the trimmed V and J ends, which lost 3 bases and 1 base, there was a span of 19 bases. CDR1 and CDR2 (germline): SGHRS, YFSETQ. The CDR3 runs to 18 residues. The CDR3 loop is CASSSAVGRIKNTGELFF. CDR3 bases: TGCGCCAGCAGCTCCGCCGTCGGGAGAATTAAGAACACCGGGGAGCTGTTTTTT.

The chain carries TRBV20-1 and TRBJ1-5; 9 nucleotides agree with TRBD1. Germline trimming cut 0 bases from V and 2 bases from J; bases unmatched to any gene: 11. Germline assignment: CDR1 DFQATT and CDR2 SNEGSKA (reference sequence). This CDR3 region has 18 residues. DNA for the CDR3: TGCAGTGCTAGAGAGACCGGGACAGGGACTAGAGGCAATCAGCCCCAGCATTTT. Residues: CSARETGTGTRGNQPQHF.

J is TRBJ2-2 and V is TRBV10-3, with D maybe TRBD1 (6 bases). Germline CDR1 reads ENHRY; CDR2 reads SYGVKD. The CDR3 contains 17 residues. Trimming cost V 10 bases and J 2 bases, with 23 bases left between them. The CDR3 DNA sequence: TGTGCCACGACGGACCAAGGGGACATACACAACACCGGGGAGCTGTTTTTT. Its protein product is CATTDQGDIHNTGELFF.

The chain combines TRBV5-1 with TRBJ2-7, with D perhaps assigned TRBD1 or TRBD2 (5 bases each). Germline V gene lookup returns CDR1 SGHRS and CDR2 YFSETQ. V was clipped by 2 bases and J by 5 bases, with 14 bases between them. The CDR3 sequence is 14 residues long. In nucleotides, the CDR3 is TGCGCCAGCAGCTTCGTTTCCAGGGACGACGAGCAGTACTTC. Protein: CASSFVSRDDEQYF.

The V call is TRBV4-2, the J call TRBJ1-3; D is unclear. The CDR3 runs 15 residues. V was cut by 1 base and J by 1 base, with 8 bases left in between. Germline assignment: CDR1 LGHNA and CDR2 YNFKEQ. The CDR3 loop reads CASSQAERSGNTIYF. CDR3 in DNA: TGTGCCAGCAGCCAAGCGGAACGGTCTGGAAACACCATATATTTT.

The rearrangement links TRBV11-1 to TRBJ2-1; 11 bases are a match to TRBD2. The trim removed 5 bases at V and 9 bases at J, leaving 6 bases unmatched. The CDR3 has 14 residues. Germline V lookup: CDR1 SGHAT, CDR2 FQDESV (reference sequence). CDR3 protein: CASSKLAGEGEQFF. DNA of the CDR3: TGTGCCAGCAGCAAACTAGCGGGAGAGGGTGAGCAGTTCTTC.

This clonotype was counted ten times or more. The chain couples TRBV6-1 to TRBJ2-7; weak D call: TRBD1 (5 bases). This CDR3 is built from 15 residues. Trimming took 3 bases from V and 2 from J, leaving 14 bases between them. Per germline, CDR1 MNHNS and CDR2 SASEGT. The CDR3 reads CASSDNGRAPYEQYF. The CDR3 nucleotides read TGTGCCAGCAGTGATAACGGCAGGGCCCCCTACGAGCAGTACTTC.

This clonotype was seen many times. The chain carries TRBV5-1 and TRBJ1-1; possible D gene TRBD1, 6 bases. V was clipped by 0 bases and J by 5 bases, with 14 bases between them. The CDR3 extends over 15 amino acids. Germline loops: CDR1 SGHRS, CDR2 YFSETQ. The DNA for the CDR3 is TGCGCCAGCAGCTTGGAAGGGGGTTTGTTAACTGAAGCTTTCTTT. Its protein product is CASSLEGGLLTEAFF.

This clonotype has ten or more counts. The chain has TRBV12-3 or TRBV12-4 and TRBJ2-7, with D possibly TRBD1 on 6 matching bases. Trimming removed 5 bases from V and 4 bases from J, with 12 bases in between. The CDR3 runs to 13 residues. The CDR3 here is CASSIGQPYEQYF. CDR3 nucleotides: TGTGCCAGCAGTATCGGACAGCCGTACGAGCAGTACTTC.

This clonotype was detected ten times or more. The rearrangement links TRBV12-3 or TRBV12-4 to TRBJ1-4; no clear D. V lost 3 bases and J 0 bases, leaving 8 bases between the germline ends. This CDR3 spans 15 amino acids. The CDR3 loop reads CASSFSDPTNEKLFF. As DNA, the CDR3 is TGTGCCAGCAGTTTTTCGGACCCAACTAATGAAAAACTGTTTTTT.

This clonotype has more than one count but fewer than ten. This chain links TRBV28 with TRBJ2-7, with D unclear. The CDR3 extends over 14 amino acids. Trimming removed 2 bases at V and 6 bases at J, with 14 bases between. Germline V gene sequence: CDR1 MDHEN, CDR2 SYDVKM. CDR3 amino acids: CASSLEVPGSEQYF. DNA of the CDR3: TGTGCCAGCAGTTTAGAAGTCCCTGGAAGCGAGCAGTACTTC. The full variable domain, in which reference TRBV28 and TRBJ2-7 provide the parts outside the CDR3, is DVKVTQSSRYLVKRTGEKVFLECVQDMDHENMFWYRQDPGLGLRLIYFSYDVKMKEKGDIPEGYSVSREKKERFSLILESASTNQTSMYLCASSLEVPGSEQYFGPGTRLTVT.

A single count supports this clonotype. The chain links TRBV5-6 to TRBJ2-2; perhaps TRBD2 as D (5 bases). CDR1 SGHDT and CDR2 YYEEEE come from the germline V gene. The CDR3 runs to 14 residues. V shed 6 bases and J shed 0 bases, with 9 bases lying between them. This chain's CDR3 is CASMRAPNTGELFF. As DNA, the CDR3 is TGTGCCAGCATGCGGGCCCCGAACACCGGGGAGCTGTTTTTT.

The chain has TRBV20-1 and TRBJ2-4; D possibly corresponds to TRBD2 (5 bases). The end of the DNA aligns better with TRBJ2-5, so the J call may be wrong. The CDR3 runs to 15 residues. Germline V gene sequence: CDR1 DFQATT, CDR2 SNEGSKA (reference sequence). The CDR3 loop reads CSAMFFGSPIGTQYF. The CDR3 bases are TGCAGTGCTATGTTTTTTGGGAGCCCCATTGGGACCCAGTACTTC.

This clonotype was picked up many times. One junction end does not reproduce the germline sequence, and a read error may be involved. The J gene is TRBJ2-5, the V gene TRBV5-1, with TRBD1 matching over 11 bases. The CDR3 runs to 15 residues. The germline V gene encodes CDR1 SGHRS and CDR2 YFSETQ. CDR3 amino acids: CASSPGTGGLETQYF. In nucleotides, the CDR3 is TGTGCCAGCAGCCCCGGGACAGGGGGGTTGGAGACCCAGTACTTC.

At least ten counts were recorded for this clonotype. The rearrangement links TRBV6-5 to TRBJ1-1; D gene uncertain. Per germline, CDR1 MNHEY and CDR2 SVGAGI. Trimming removed 1 base from V and 1 base from J, with 4 bases in between. This CDR3 is 13 amino acids long. The CDR3 DNA follows: TGTGCCAGCAGTTACTTCGAGAACACTGAAGCTTTCTTT. It specifies CASSYFENTEAFF.

This clonotype has just a few counts. The genes are TRBV6-1 and TRBJ2-2; 13 nucleotides line up with TRBD2. In germline, CDR1 is MNHNS, CDR2 SASEGT. The CDR3 contains 16 residues. Germline trimming cut 6 bases from V and 5 bases from J; bases unmatched to any gene: 6. The CDR3 sequence: CASSLLAGGLTGELFF. CDR3 DNA sequence: TGTGCCAGCAGCTTACTAGCGGGAGGGCTGACCGGGGAGCTGTTTTTT.

This clonotype was observed a handful of times. Compared with germline, one end of the junction differs, possibly owing to a read error. In nucleotides, the CDR3 is TGTGCCAGCAGGTTAAGACGAGCAACCGGGGAGCTGCTTTTT. Amino acids: CASRLRRATGELLF. The chain couples TRBV3-1 to TRBJ2-2; possible D gene TRBD2, 5 bases. Germline CDR1 is LGHDT and CDR2 is YNNKEL (reference sequence). The CDR3 contains 14 residues.

This clonotype was detected only a few times. The gene calls are TRBV19 and TRBJ1-2; 8 positions match TRBD1. Trimming at V came to 2 bases and at J to 3 bases, leaving 2 bases not matched to a gene. CDR3 size: 14 residues. Germline-derived CDR1 and CDR2 are LNHDA and SQIVND (reference sequence). CDR3 sequence (DNA): TGTGCCAGTAGTATACAGGGGGCAGACTATGGCTACACCTTC. Its protein is CASSIQGADYGYTF.

This clonotype came up a few times. V usage is TRBV2 and J usage is TRBJ2-7; tentatively, D is TRBD2 (6 bases). V lost 7 bases, J lost 5 bases, and 9 bases lay in between. CDR3 length equals 11 residues. The germline gives CDR1 SNHLY, CDR2 FYNNEI. The CDR3 region is CASTGSDEQYF. CDR3 bases: TGTGCCAGCACCGGGAGCGACGAGCAGTACTTC.

This clonotype was recorded a few times. The chain has TRBV28 and TRBJ1-3; D is undetermined. The CDR3 has 13 amino acids. V shed 6 bases and J shed 2 bases, with 8 bases lying between them. The germline CDR1 and CDR2 sequences are MDHEN and SYDVKM. CDR3 sequence reads: CASSTAAGNTIYF. CDR3 in DNA: TGTGCCAGCAGCACCGCGGCTGGAAACACCATATATTTT.

This clonotype turned up a few times. This chain uses TRBV29-1 with TRBJ2-2; D unclear. Germline CDR1 reads SQVTM; CDR2 reads ANQGSEA. Between the trimmed V and J ends, which lost 1 base and 6 bases, there was a span of 0 bases. This CDR3 region has 10 residues. The CDR3 protein is CSVEAGELFF. Written as DNA, the CDR3 is TGCAGCGTTGAAGCCGGGGAGCTGTTTTTT.